This entry lists 18 T cell receptor beta chains sequenced from one sample in a study of T cell responses to AZD1222 COVID-19 vaccine. The data were produced by immunoSEQ multiplex PCR, yet TCRdb's version contains in-frame clones alone and is incomplete. The table lists about 130,000 clones, under 95% of them singletons, with 1.5% to 2% in the top ten. Sequenced material: peripheral blood, taken on day 0 of AZD1222 vaccination. The receptors derive from an adult in good health.

The V and J genes are TRBV5-1 and TRBJ2-1; 7 bases fit TRBD2. Germline loops: CDR1 SGHRS, CDR2 YFSETQ. After removal of 3 bases from V and 4 bases from J, the junction contained 7 bases not matched to a gene. The CDR3 totals 15 residues. CDR3 bases: TGCGCCAGCAGCTCCCTGGGGAGGGCGTACAATGAGCAGTTCTTC. Protein product: CASSSLGRAYNEQFF. The whole variable domain, filled in from reference TRBV5-1 and TRBJ2-1, reads KAGVTQTPRYLIKTRGQQVTLSCSPISGHRSVSWYQQTPGQGLQFLFEYFSETQRNKGNFPGRFSGRQFSNSRSEMNVSTLELGDSALYLCASSSLGRAYNEQFFGPGTRLTVL.

The rearrangement joins TRBV6-5 to TRBJ1-2; D gene uncertain. The V end lost 1 base, the J end lost 6 bases, and 18 bases lay between the germline ends. The CDR3 is made up of 16 amino acids. Germline lookup yields CDR1 MNHEY and CDR2 SVGAGI. In DNA form, the CDR3 reads TGTGCCAGCAGTTACTTCCCCCCGAAGGCCGGGGATGGCTACACCTTC. It codes for CASSYFPPKAGDGYTF.

V usage is TRBV3-1 (or the pseudogene TRBV3-2) and J usage is TRBJ1-6; D remains unclear. The CDR3 totals 14 residues. Germline CDR1 reads LGHDT; CDR2 reads YNNKEL (reference sequence). V was pared by 0 bases and J by 6 bases, with 6 bases between. CDR3 amino acids: CASSQEPLNSPLHF. CDR3 in DNA: TGTGCCAGCAGCCAAGAGCCGCTTAATTCACCCCTCCACTTT.

This chain links TRBV7-2 with TRBJ1-2; D gene uncertain. This CDR3 has 14 amino acids. The germline CDR1 and CDR2 sequences are SGHTA and FQGNSA. V was shortened by 5 bases and J by 10 bases, with 20 bases between the two germline ends. The CDR3 sequence is CASSPRREGNAYTF. The CDR3 DNA follows: TGTGCCAGCAGCCCTAGGAGGGAGGGAAATGCCTACACCTTC. The full variable domain, in which reference TRBV7-2 and TRBJ1-2 provide the parts outside the CDR3, is GAGVSQSPSNKVTEKGKDVELRCDPISGHTALYWYRQSLGQGLEFLIYFQGNSAPDKSGLPSDRFSAERTGGSVSTLTIQRTQQEDSAVYLCASSPRREGNAYTFGSGTRLTVV.

This chain connects TRBV2 to TRBJ2-7, with D perhaps TRBD1 (5 bases). This CDR3 is 14 amino acids long. Trimming left V 4 bases short and J 1 base short, with 11 bases between. Germline V lookup: CDR1 SNHLY, CDR2 FYNNEI. In DNA form, the CDR3 reads TGTGCCAGCAGTGTGGGCAGGGCGTCCTACGAGCAGTACTTC. Translation: CASSVGRASYEQYF.

The chain is built from TRBV5-4 and TRBJ1-1; 11 bases map to TRBD1. V dropped 0 bases and J dropped 4; count of bases not matched to a gene: 11. Germline values: CDR1 SGHNT, CDR2 YYREEE (reference sequence). The CDR3 is made up of 18 amino acids. CDR3 sequence: CASSLAFSDRGRSTEAFF. In DNA form, the CDR3 reads TGTGCCAGCAGCTTGGCTTTCTCGGACAGGGGGCGATCCACTGAAGCTTTCTTT.

This chain connects TRBV11-2 to TRBJ2-1; D may be TRBD1 or TRBD2 (7 bases each). Germline lookup yields CDR1 SGHAT and CDR2 FQNNGV. This CDR3 comprises 14 residues. Trimming took off 1 base at V and 9 bases at J, with 13 bases between the two ends. In DNA form, the CDR3 reads TGTGCCAGCAGCTTAGCAGACAGGGAGGGTGAGCAGTTCTTC. Protein product: CASSLADREGEQFF.

The V gene is TRBV7-2, the J gene TRBJ2-7, with TRBD1 matching 9 bases. This CDR3 is built from 15 residues. In germline, CDR1 is SGHTA, CDR2 FQGNSA. The ends lost 3 bases at V and 2 bases at J; junction bases unmatched: 5. The CDR3 is CASSFTGTGPYEQYF. The DNA of the CDR3 is TGTGCCAGCAGCTTTACCGGGACAGGGCCCTACGAGCAGTACTTC.

The rearrangement links TRBV7-6 to TRBJ1-3, with TRBD1 matching over 10 bases. The V gene end was trimmed by 5 bases and the J gene end by 0 bases; junction bases not matched to a gene: 13. The germline V gene has CDR1 SGHVS and CDR2 FNYEAQ. The CDR3 has 19 residues. The CDR3 loop reads CASSPIASGQGHSGNTIYF. The DNA of the CDR3 is TGTGCCAGCAGCCCTATAGCGTCGGGACAGGGGCACTCTGGAAACACCATATATTTT.

The chain combines TRBV6-5 with TRBJ1-2, with D possibly being TRBD1 (5 bases). Trimming cost V 6 bases and J 0 bases, with 14 bases left between them. CDR1 is MNHEY, CDR2 SVGAGI, per germline. CDR3 size: 15 residues. The CDR3 is CASSPGTRANYGYTF. The CDR3 DNA follows: TGTGCCAGCAGCCCCGGGACCCGAGCTAACTATGGCTACACCTTC.

The CDR3 coding sequence is TGTGCCAGCAGTCCCACACCCTATGGCTACACCTTC. Residues: CASSPTPYGYTF. This chain links TRBV2 with TRBJ1-2; D gene uncertain. CDR1 and CDR2 (germline): SNHLY, FYNNEI. Trimming took off 5 bases at V and 4 bases at J, with 8 bases between the two ends. There are 12 residues in the CDR3.

This clone showed up just once. The chain joins TRBV7-9 to TRBJ2-4, with D perhaps TRBD2 (6 bases). Germline V CDR1 and CDR2: SEHNR, FQNEAQ (reference sequence). The CDR3 contains 13 residues. Trimming shortened V by 5 bases and J by 6 bases, and 11 bases separated the two germline ends. Here the CDR3 reads CASSPRRGNIQYF. CDR3 bases: TGTGCCAGCAGCCCAAGGAGGGGAAACATTCAGTACTTC.

V usage is TRBV6-5 and J usage is TRBJ2-5; D is perhaps TRBD2 (5 bases). Germline V gives CDR1 MNHEY, CDR2 SVGAGI. The length of the CDR3 is 13 residues. Trimming left V 7 bases short and J 1 base short, with 10 bases between. CDR3 in DNA: TGTGCCAGCAAAGAGGGTATCCAAGAGACCCAGTACTTC. Translation gives CASKEGIQETQYF.

The table lists this clone with a count of one. V usage is TRBV2 and J usage is TRBJ2-5, with D possibly being TRBD1 (6 bases). Germline CDR1 reads SNHLY; CDR2 reads FYNNEI. Between the trimmed V and J ends, which lost 6 bases and 5 bases, there was a span of 13 bases. The CDR3 spans 13 residues. CDR3 residues: CASRQGLFETQYF. In DNA form, the CDR3 reads TGTGCCAGCAGACAGGGTTTATTCGAGACCCAGTACTTC.

The chain uses TRBV18 and TRBJ2-1, with D possibly being TRBD1 (5 bases). The CDR3 spans 13 residues. Trimming cost V 0 bases and J 5 bases, with 5 bases left between them. Germline V CDR1 and CDR2: KGHSH, LQKENI. CDR3 loop: CASSPPTDNEQFF. Written as DNA, the CDR3 is TGTGCCAGCTCACCACCGACAGACAATGAGCAGTTCTTC.

The rearrangement joins TRBV18 to TRBJ1-1; 7 bases align to TRBD1. The germline V gene has CDR1 KGHSH and CDR2 LQKENI. This CDR3 spans 16 amino acids. V trimming: 0 bases; J trimming: 0 bases; junction bases outside the gene matches: 4. The CDR3 bases are TGTGCCAGCTCACCACCGGGACAGATCATGAACACTGAAGCTTTCTTT. It translates to CASSPPGQIMNTEAFF.

The chain links TRBV5-4 to TRBJ2-4; 7 bases agree with TRBD1. The length of the CDR3 is 14 residues. The germline V gene encodes CDR1 SGHNT and CDR2 YYREEE (reference sequence). J lost 7 bases, V lost 0 bases, and 4 bases had no gene match. As DNA, the CDR3 is TGTGCCAGCAGCTTGGTCGGGACAGCCAACATTCAGTACTTC. It specifies CASSLVGTANIQYF.

The genes are TRBV27 and TRBJ1-5; the D is unclear. This CDR3 is 15 amino acids long. Deletions cut 2 bases from V and 2 bases from J, with 10 bases between. CDR1 is MNHEY and CDR2 is SMNVEV in the germline V gene (reference sequence). CDR3 bases: TGTGCCAGCAGTTTAGTCTCAGGCGGCAATCAGCCCCAGCATTTT. This codes for CASSLVSGGNQPQHF.